These T cell receptor beta chains were read from a single sample in a study of Ad26.COV2.S vaccination and SARS-CoV-2 variants. Here immunoSEQ multiplex PCR was the method, and the copy in TCRdb shows in-frame clones only, minus some. The table includes 400,000 to 450,000 clones, 80% to 95% detected once. The sample in question was peripheral blood, obtained in a trial of Ad26.COV2.S vaccine versus placebo. These receptors were collected from a person between 18 and 65 years old who received the Ad26.COV2.S COVID-19 vaccine or a placebo. CDR3s include the opening cysteine and the closing phenylalanine or tryptophan. The order of the fields is V gene, clone size, J gene, D gene, CDR3 DNA, CDR3 protein. The D gene is left open where the match is weak. The size of a clone is reported for some rows only, either as once, few or many, or as a class for expanded clones.

>TRBV24-1|NA|TRBJ1-5|NA
TGTGCCACCAGTGTCCCGGGGGAGAATCAGCCCCAGCATTTT
CATSVPGENQPQHF
>TRBV7-2|NA|TRBJ1-2|NA
TGTGCCAGCAGCCCATCAGGGGAGGGTGGCTACACCTTC
CASSPSGEGGYTF
>TRBV19|NA|TRBJ2-1|TRBD1
TGTGCCAGTAGTATGGGACAGGGATTGAATGAGCAGTTCTTC
CASSMGQGLNEQFF
>TRBV28|NA|TRBJ2-7|NA
TGTGCCAGCAGGTCCTCCGGAGGGCGCGCCTACGAGCAGTACTTC
CASRSSGGRAYEQYF
>TRBV28|NA|TRBJ2-1|NA
TGTGCCAGCATTGGAGGCGTATACAATGAGCAGTTCTTC
CASIGGVYNEQFF
>TRBV18|NA|TRBJ1-4|TRBD1
TGTGCCAGCTCTCTAAATACCGGGACAGAAAATGAAAAACTGTTTTTT
CASSLNTGTENEKLFF
>TRBV25-1|NA|TRBJ2-1|NA
TGTGCCAGCAGTGAACTAGTACTGTTCTTC
CASSELVLFF
>TRBV6-2/TRBV6-3|NA|TRBJ2-1|TRBD2
TGTGCCAGCAGTTCGACTACCTTTAGCGGGTCCACCTACAATGAGCAGTTCTTC
CASSSTTFSGSTYNEQFF
>TRBV5-1|NA|TRBJ2-1|TRBD1
TGCGCCAGCAGCATCGGGACAGGGGGCTTCAATGAGCAGTTCTTC
CASSIGTGGFNEQFF
>TRBV7-9|NA|TRBJ2-5|TRBD2
TGTGCCAGCAGCTTACTAGCGGGAGGGCCGGAGACCCAGTACTTC
CASSLLAGGPETQYF
>TRBV5-6|NA|TRBJ2-2|TRBD2
TGTGCCAGCAGCTTCCTAGCGGGGGGGAGCGGGGAGCTGTTTTTT
CASSFLAGGSGELFF
>TRBV27|NA|TRBJ2-3|NA
TGTGCCAGCAGGGGGAGCGCCACAGATACGCAGTATTTT
CASRGSATDTQYF
>TRBV4-2|NA|TRBJ2-1|TRBD2
TGTGCCAGCAGCCTCACTAGCGGGATGTTCGATGAGCAGTTCTTC
CASSLTSGMFDEQFF
>TRBV5-1|NA|TRBJ2-5|TRBD1
TGCGCCAGCAGCTTTCTGACAGGGCCCCAAGAGACCCAGTACTTC
CASSFLTGPQETQYF
>TRBV5-1|once|TRBJ2-3|NA
TGCGCCAGCAGCTTACAGGGAAGCACAGATACGCAGTATTTT
CASSLQGSTDTQYF
>TRBV19|NA|TRBJ2-1|TRBD2
TGTGCCAGTAGTCGGGGGGGACTAGCGGGTTACAATGAGCAGTTCTTC
CASSRGGLAGYNEQFF
>TRBV27|once|TRBJ2-5|NA
TGTGCCAGCAGTTTAGGCGCTGGGACAAGTTTGGAGACCCAGTACTTC
CASSLGAGTSLETQYF
>TRBV5-5|NA|TRBJ1-2|TRBD1
TGTGCCAGCAGCTTGGAGGTAGGGACAGGGCGGCTCTATGGCTACACCTTC
CASSLEVGTGRLYGYTF
>TRBV5-1|once|TRBJ2-3|TRBD2
TGCGCCAGCAGCTTGGAACTAGCGGATCAGGTGGATACGCAGTATTTT
CASSLELADQVDTQYF
>TRBV7-9|NA|TRBJ2-4|TRBD2
TGTGCCAGCAGCAGCTCCGGGACTAGCATTCAGTACTTC
CASSSSGTSIQYF
>TRBV18|NA|TRBJ2-7|NA
TGTGCCAGCGACCAGGGGGGCCGGGGCTACGAGCAGTACTTC
CASDQGGRGYEQYF
>TRBV30|NA|TRBJ1-2|NA
TGTGCCTGGAGTATCGGGGCTCCCAACTATGGCTACACCTTC
CAWSIGAPNYGYTF